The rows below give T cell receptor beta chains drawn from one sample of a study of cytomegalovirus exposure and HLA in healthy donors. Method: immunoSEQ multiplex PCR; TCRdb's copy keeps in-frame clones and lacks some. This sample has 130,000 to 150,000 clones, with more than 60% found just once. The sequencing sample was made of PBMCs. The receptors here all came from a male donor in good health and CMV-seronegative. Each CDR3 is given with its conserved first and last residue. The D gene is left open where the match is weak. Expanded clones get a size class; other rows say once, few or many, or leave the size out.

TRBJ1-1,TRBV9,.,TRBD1,CASGDRGTEAFF,TGTGCCAGCGGAGACAGGGGGACTGAAGCTTTCTTT
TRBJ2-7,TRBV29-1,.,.,CSVGEVGEQYF,TGCAGCGTTGGGGAGGTGGGGGAGCAGTACTTC
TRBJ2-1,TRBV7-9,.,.,CASSLEAVNEQFF,TGTGCCAGCAGCTTAGAGGCGGTCAATGAGCAGTTCTTC
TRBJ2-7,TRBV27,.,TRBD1,CASSSRGLYEQYF,TGTGCCAGCAGTTCAAGGGGGCTCTACGAGCAGTACTTC
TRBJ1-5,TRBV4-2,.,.,CARSQSAREGGQPQHF,TGTGCCCGCAGCCAAAGCGCAAGGGAGGGCGGTCAGCCCCAGCATTTT
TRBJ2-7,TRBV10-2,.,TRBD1,CASSETRQGYEQYF,TGCGCCAGCAGTGAGACACGACAGGGCTACGAGCAGTACTTC
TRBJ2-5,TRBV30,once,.,CAWSVFWQTQYF,TGTGCCTGGAGTGTATTCTGGCAGACCCAGTACTTC
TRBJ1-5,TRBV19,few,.,CASSWQNNQPQHF,TGTGCCAGTAGTTGGCAAAACAATCAGCCCCAGCATTTT
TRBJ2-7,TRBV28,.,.,CASSFYTASYEQYF,TGTGCCAGCAGTTTCTATACAGCCTCCTACGAGCAGTACTTC
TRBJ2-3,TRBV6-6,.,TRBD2,CASSYSPSGEIDTQYF,TGTGCCAGCAGTTACTCTCCTAGCGGGGAAATAGATACGCAGTATTTT
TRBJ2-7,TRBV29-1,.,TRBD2,CSVGGGSSYEQYF,TGCAGCGTTGGGGGGGGGTCCTCCTACGAGCAGTACTTC
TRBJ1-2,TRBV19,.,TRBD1,CASSAAGTGEMGGYTF,TGTGCCAGTAGTGCCGCCGGGACAGGGGAAATGGGTGGCTACACCTTC
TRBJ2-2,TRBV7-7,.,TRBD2,CASSPRGLGAGELFF,TGTGCTAGCAGCCCCCGGGGACTAGGGGCCGGGGAGCTGTTTTTT
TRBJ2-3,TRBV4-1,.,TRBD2,CASSQDQAGRTDTQYF,TGCGCCAGCAGCCAAGATCAAGCGGGGCGCACAGATACGCAGTATTTT
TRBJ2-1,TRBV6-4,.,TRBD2,CASSEGRLAGSDEQFF,TGTGCCAGCAGTGAGGGGAGACTAGCGGGATCGGATGAGCAGTTCTTC
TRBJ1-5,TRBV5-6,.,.,CASSLFSGAGHLNQPQHF,TGTGCCAGCAGCTTGTTCAGTGGGGCTGGACACCTCAATCAGCCCCAGCATTTT
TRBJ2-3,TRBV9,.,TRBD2,CASSVGLARGGTDTQYF,TGTGCCAGCAGCGTAGGTCTAGCCCGGGGGGGCACAGATACGCAGTATTTT
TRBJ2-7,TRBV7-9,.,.,CASSLAGQGAGEQYF,TGTGCCAGCAGCTTAGCGGGTCAAGGGGCCGGCGAGCAGTACTTC
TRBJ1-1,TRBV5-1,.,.,CASSLDRNTEAFF,TGCGCCAGCAGCCTGGACAGGAACACTGAAGCTTTCTTT
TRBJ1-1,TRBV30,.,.,CAWSGVFARRTEAFF,TGTGCCTGGAGCGGAGTTTTCGCGCGACGCACTGAAGCTTTCTTT
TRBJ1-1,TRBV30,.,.,CAWSSVGENTEAFF,TGTGCCTGGAGTTCTGTAGGGGAGAACACTGAAGCTTTCTTT
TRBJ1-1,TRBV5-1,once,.,CASSLELGCEAFF,TGCGCCAGCAGCTTGGAACTCGGGTGTGAAGCTTTCTTT